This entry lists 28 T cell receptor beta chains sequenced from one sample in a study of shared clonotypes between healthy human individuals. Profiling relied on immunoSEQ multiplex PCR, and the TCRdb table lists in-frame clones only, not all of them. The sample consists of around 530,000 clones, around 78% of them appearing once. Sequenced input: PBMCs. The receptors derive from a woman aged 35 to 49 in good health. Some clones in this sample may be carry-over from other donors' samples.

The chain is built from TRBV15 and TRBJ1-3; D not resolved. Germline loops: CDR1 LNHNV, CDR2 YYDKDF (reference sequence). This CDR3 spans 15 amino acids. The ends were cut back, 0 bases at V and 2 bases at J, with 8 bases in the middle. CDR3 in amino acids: CATSRDRGAGNTIYF. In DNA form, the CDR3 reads TGTGCCACCAGCAGAGATCGCGGGGCTGGAAACACCATATATTTT.

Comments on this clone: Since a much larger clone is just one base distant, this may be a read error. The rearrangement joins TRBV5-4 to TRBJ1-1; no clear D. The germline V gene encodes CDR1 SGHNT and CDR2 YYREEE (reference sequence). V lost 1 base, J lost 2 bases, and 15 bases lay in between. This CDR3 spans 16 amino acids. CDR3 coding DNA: TGTGCCAGCAGCTTGAGTCTTCTCACATTCAACACTGAAGCTTTCTTT. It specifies CASSLSLLTFNTEAFF.

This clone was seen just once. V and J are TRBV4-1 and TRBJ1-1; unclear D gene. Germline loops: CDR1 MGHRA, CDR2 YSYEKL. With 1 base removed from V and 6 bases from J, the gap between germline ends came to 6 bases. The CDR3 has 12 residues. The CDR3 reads CASSQAGSEAFF. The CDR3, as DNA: TGCGCCAGCAGCCAAGCGGGCTCTGAAGCTTTCTTT.

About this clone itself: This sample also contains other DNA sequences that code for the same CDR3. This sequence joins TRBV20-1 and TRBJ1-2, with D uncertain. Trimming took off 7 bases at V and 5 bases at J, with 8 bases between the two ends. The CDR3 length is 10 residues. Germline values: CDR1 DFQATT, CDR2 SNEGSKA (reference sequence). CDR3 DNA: TGCAGTGTGAACGGGTATGGCTACACCTTC. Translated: CSVNGYGYTF.

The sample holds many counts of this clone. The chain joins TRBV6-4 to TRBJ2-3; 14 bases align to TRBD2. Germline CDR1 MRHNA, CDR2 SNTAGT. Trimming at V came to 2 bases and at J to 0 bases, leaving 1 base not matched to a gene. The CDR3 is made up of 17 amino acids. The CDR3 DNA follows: TGTGCCAGCAGTGACGGGACTAGCGGGGGAAGCACAGATACGCAGTATTTT. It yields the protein CASSDGTSGGSTDTQYF.

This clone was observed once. In nucleotides, the CDR3 is TGCGCCAGCAGCCTGACTAGCGGGAGGGGAACCTACGAGCAGTACTTC. This translates into CASSLTSGRGTYEQYF. The chain carries TRBV5-1 and TRBJ2-5; 14 bases are a match to TRBD2. Judging by the DNA end, TRBJ2-7 fits better; the J call may be wrong. The CDR3 is 16 amino acids. From germline, CDR1 is SGHRS and CDR2 YFSETQ.

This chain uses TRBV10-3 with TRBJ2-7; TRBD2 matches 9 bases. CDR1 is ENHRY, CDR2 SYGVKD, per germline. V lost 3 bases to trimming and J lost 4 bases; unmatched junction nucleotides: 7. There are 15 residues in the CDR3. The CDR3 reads CAISDLAGGIYEQYF. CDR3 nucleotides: TGTGCCATCAGTGATTTGGCGGGAGGGATTTACGAGCAGTACTTC.

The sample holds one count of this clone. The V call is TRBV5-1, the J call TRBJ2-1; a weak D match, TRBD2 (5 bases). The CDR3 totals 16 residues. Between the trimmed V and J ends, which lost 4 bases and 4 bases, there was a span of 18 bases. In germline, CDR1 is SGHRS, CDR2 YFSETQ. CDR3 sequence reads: CASSGLLAGVYNEQFF. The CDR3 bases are TGCGCCAGCAGCGGGCTTTTAGCCGGGGTATACAATGAGCAGTTCTTC.

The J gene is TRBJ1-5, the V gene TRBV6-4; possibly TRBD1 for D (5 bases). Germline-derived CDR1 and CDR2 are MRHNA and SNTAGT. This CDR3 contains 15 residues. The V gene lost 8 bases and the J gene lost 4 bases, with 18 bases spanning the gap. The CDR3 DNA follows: TGTGCCAGCGGGGGGACGGAGTGGGGAAATCAGCCCCAGCATTTT. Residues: CASGGTEWGNQPQHF.

The CDR3 DNA follows: TGTGCCTGGACCGACAAGGGTTCGAGAGAGACCCAGTACTTC. This codes for CAWTDKGSRETQYF. This sequence joins TRBV30 and TRBJ2-5, with D uncertain. Deletions cut 4 bases from V and 4 bases from J, with 16 bases between. The CDR3 runs 14 residues. CDR1 is GTSNPN, CDR2 SVGIG, per germline (reference sequence).

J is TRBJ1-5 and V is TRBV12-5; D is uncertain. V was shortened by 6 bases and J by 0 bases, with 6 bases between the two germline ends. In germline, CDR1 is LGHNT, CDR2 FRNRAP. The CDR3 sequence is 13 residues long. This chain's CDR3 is CASGTYSNQPQHF. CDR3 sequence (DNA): TGTGCTAGTGGAACATATAGCAATCAGCCCCAGCATTTT.

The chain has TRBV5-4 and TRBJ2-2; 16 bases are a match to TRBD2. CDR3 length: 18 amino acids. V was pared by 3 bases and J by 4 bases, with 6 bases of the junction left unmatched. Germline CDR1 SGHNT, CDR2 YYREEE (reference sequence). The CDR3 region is CASSSGLAGGRGTGELFF. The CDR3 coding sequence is TGTGCCAGCAGCTCGGGACTAGCGGGAGGGCGGGGCACCGGGGAGCTGTTTTTT.

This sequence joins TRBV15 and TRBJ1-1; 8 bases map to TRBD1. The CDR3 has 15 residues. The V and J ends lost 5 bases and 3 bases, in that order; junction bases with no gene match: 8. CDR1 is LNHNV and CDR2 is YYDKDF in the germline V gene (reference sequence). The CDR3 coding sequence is TGTGCCACCAGCTCGGACAGGGCTTCGTACACTGAAGCTTTCTTT. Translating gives CATSSDRASYTEAFF.

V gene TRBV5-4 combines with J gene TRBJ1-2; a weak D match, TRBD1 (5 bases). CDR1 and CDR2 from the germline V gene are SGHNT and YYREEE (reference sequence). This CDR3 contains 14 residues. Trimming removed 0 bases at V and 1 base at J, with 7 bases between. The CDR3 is CASSLGQFNYGYTF. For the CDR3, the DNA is TGTGCCAGCAGCTTGGGACAGTTTAACTATGGCTACACCTTC.

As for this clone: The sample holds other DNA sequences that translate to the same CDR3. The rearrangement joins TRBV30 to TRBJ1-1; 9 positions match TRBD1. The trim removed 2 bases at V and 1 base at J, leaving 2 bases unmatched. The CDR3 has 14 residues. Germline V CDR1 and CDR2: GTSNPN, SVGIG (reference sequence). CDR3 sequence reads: CAWSLGQGNTEAFF. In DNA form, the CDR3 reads TGTGCCTGGAGTTTGGGACAGGGGAACACTGAAGCTTTCTTT.

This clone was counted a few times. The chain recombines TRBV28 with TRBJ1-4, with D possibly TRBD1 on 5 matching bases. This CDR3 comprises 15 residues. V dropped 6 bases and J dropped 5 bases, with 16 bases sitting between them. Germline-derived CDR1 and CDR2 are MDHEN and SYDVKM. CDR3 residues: CASSLDEGRNEKLFF. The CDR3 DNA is TGTGCCAGCAGCCTTGATGAGGGACGAAATGAAAAACTGTTTTTT. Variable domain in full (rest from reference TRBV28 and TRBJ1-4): DVKVTQSSRYLVKRTGEKVFLECVQDMDHENMFWYRQDPGLGLRLIYFSYDVKMKEKGDIPEGYSVSREKKERFSLILESASTNQTSMYLCASSLDEGRNEKLFFGSGTQLSVL.

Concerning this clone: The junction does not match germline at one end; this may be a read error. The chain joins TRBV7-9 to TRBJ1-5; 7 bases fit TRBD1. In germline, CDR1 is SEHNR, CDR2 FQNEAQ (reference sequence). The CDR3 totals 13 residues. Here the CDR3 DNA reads TGTGCCAGCTCACAGGGGAACAATCAGCCCCAGCGTTTT. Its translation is CASSQGNNQPQRF.

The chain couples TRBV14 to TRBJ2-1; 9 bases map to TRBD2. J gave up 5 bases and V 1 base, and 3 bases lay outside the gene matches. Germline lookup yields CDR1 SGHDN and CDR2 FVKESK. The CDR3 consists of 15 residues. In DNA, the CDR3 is TGTGCCAGCAGCCAAGGACTAGCGGCTCACAATGAGCAGTTCTTC. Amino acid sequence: CASSQGLAAHNEQFF.

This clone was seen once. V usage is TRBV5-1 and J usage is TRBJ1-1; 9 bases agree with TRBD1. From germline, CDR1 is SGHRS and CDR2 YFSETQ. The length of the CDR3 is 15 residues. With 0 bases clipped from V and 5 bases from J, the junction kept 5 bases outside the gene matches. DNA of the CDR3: TGCGCCAGCAGCTTGGTGGGACAGGGAAGAACTGAAGCTTTCTTT. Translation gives CASSLVGQGRTEAFF.

Here the CDR3 DNA reads TGTGCCAGCAGCAAAACGGGGGGTTCCTCTGAAAAACTGTTTTTT. Translated: CASSKTGGSSEKLFF. The genes are TRBV11-3 and TRBJ1-4; possibly TRBD1 for D (5 bases). Germline loops: CDR1 SGHNT, CDR2 YENEEA. This CDR3 is built from 15 residues. V lost 5 bases and J lost 7, with 17 bases in between.

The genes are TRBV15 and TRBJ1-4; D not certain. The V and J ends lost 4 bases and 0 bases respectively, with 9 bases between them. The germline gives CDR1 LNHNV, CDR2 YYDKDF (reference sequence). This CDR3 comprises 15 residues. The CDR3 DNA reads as TGTGCCACCAGCAACGGGGATACAACTAATGAAAAACTGTTTTTT. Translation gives CATSNGDTTNEKLFF.

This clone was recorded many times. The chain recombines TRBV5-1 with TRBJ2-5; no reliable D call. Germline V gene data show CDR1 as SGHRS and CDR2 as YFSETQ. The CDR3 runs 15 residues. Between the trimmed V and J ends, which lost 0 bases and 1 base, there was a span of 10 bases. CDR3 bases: TGCGCCAGCAGCTTGGGTGGTGTCCCCCAAGAGACCCAGTACTTC. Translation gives CASSLGGVPQETQYF.

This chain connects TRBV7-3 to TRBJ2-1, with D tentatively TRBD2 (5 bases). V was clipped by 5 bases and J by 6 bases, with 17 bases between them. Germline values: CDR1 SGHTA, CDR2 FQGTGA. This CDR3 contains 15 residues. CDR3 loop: CASSLQAGRLNEQFF. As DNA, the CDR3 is TGTGCCAGCAGCCTGCAGGCGGGCAGGCTCAATGAGCAGTTCTTC. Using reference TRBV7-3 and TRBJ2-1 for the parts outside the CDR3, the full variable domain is GAGVSQTPSNKVTEKGKYVELRCDPISGHTALYWYRQSLGQGPEFLIYFQGTGAADDSGLPNDRFFAVRPEGSVSTLKIQRTERGDSAVYLCASSLQAGRLNEQFFGPGTRLTVL.

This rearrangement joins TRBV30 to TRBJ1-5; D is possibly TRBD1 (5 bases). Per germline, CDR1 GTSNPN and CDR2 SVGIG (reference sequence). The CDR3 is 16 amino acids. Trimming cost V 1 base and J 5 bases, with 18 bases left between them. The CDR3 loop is CAWSATSFRGYQPQHF. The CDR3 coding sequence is TGTGCCTGGAGTGCCACAAGCTTTAGGGGATATCAGCCCCAGCATTTT.

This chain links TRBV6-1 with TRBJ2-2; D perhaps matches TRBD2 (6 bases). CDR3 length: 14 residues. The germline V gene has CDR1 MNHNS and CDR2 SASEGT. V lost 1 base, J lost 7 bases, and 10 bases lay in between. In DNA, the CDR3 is TGTGCCAGCAGTGAAGGGCTAGCGAGCGGGGAGCTGTTTTTT. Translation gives CASSEGLASGELFF.

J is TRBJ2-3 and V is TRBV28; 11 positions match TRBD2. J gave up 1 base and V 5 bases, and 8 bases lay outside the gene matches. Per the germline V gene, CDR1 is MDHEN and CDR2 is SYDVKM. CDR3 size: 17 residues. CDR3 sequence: CASSPLIAGGRTDTQYF. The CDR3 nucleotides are TGTGCCAGCAGTCCACTTATAGCGGGAGGGCGCACAGATACGCAGTATTTT.

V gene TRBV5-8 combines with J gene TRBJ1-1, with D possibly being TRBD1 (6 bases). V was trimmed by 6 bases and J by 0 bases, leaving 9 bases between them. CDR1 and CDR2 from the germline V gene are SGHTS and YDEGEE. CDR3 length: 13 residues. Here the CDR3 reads CASTRGLNTEAFF. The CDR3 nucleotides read TGTGCCAGCACCAGGGGCTTGAACACTGAAGCTTTCTTT. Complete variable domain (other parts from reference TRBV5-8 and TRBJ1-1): EAGVTQSPTHLIKTRGQQATLRCSPISGHTSVYWYQQALGLGLQFLLWYDEGEERNRGNFPPRFSGRQFPNYSSELNVNALELEDSALYLCASTRGLNTEAFFGQGTRLTVV.

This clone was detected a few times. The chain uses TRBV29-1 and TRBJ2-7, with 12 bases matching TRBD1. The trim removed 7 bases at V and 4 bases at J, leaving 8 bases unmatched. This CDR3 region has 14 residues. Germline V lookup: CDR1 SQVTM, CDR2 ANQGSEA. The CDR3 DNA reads TGCAGCGCTGGGTGGGGACAGGGGGCTTACGAGCAGTACTTC. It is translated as CSAGWGQGAYEQYF.